A selection of T cell receptor beta chains follows, all from one sample in a study of STAT3 mutations in large granular lymphocyte leukemia. Sequencing used immunoSEQ multiplex PCR; TCRdb keeps in-frame clones, though not all of them. In the table there are about 9,300 clones, 88% of which are singletons. The material sequenced was peripheral blood mononuclear cells. The receptors stem from a man older than 75 with T-cell large granular lymphocyte leukemia. Some clones in this sample may be carry-over from other donors' samples. Each CDR3 is given with its conserved first and last residue. D genes are given only for firm matches. For some rows the clone size is stated as once, few or many, or as a class when expanded; others skip it.

J gene | D gene | V gene | clone size | CDR3 protein | CDR3 DNA
TRBJ2-7 | . | TRBV4-3 | . | CASSPDRAREQYF | TGCGCCAGCAGCCCAGACCGGGCCCGCGAGCAGTACTTC
TRBJ2-3 | TRBD2 | TRBV19 | . | CASSQTRGARGDTQYF | TGTGCCAGTAGTCAAACGCGGGGGGCCCGGGGAGATACGCAGTATTTT
TRBJ2-7 | TRBD1 | TRBV6-1 | . | CASRQGTYEQYF | TGTGCCAGCAGACAGGGGACCTACGAGCAGTACTTC
TRBJ2-3 | TRBD2 | TRBV18 | . | CASSPRLAGGPDTQYF | TGTGCCAGCTCACCGAGACTAGCGGGGGGTCCAGATACGCAGTATTTT
TRBJ2-7 | . | TRBV7-9 | . | CASSSPVTGQYEQYF | TGTGCCAGCAGCTCCCCCGTGACAGGTCAATACGAGCAGTACTTC
TRBJ1-4 | . | TRBV7-9 | . | CASSHRATNEKLFF | TGTGCCAGCAGCCACAGGGCAACTAATGAAAAACTGTTTTTT
TRBJ2-7 | TRBD1 | TRBV7-8 | . | CASSWRDRAHEQYF | TGTGCCAGCAGCTGGCGGGACAGGGCTCACGAGCAGTACTTC
TRBJ2-5 | . | TRBV5-1 | few | CASSLSASVSGQETQYF | TGCGCCAGCAGCTTGTCTGCTTCAGTGTCGGGACAAGAGACCCAGTACTTC
TRBJ2-3 | . | TRBV11-1 | . | CASSFGLPDTQYF | TGTGCCAGCAGCTTCGGGTTGCCAGATACGCAGTATTTT
TRBJ2-7 | . | TRBV18 | . | CASSPAANLYEQYF | TGTGCCAGCTCACCGGCTGCCAACCTCTACGAGCAGTACTTC
TRBJ1-1 | TRBD1 | TRBV9 | few | CASSTGMTGGGGTEAFF | TGTGCCAGCAGCACTGGGATGACAGGGGGCGGGGGCACTGAAGCTTTCTTT
TRBJ1-2 | . | TRBV4-3 | . | CASSLSLPGGKGGYGYTF | TGCGCCAGCAGCCTGTCACTCCCCGGGGGGAAGGGAGGCTATGGCTACACCTTC
TRBJ2-6 | . | TRBV6-5 | . | CASSSGGGPWANVLTF | TGTGCCAGCAGTTCCGGGGGCGGCCCTTGGGCCAACGTCCTGACTTTC
TRBJ1-1 | . | TRBV5-1 | . | CASSSDPGVAEAFF | TGCGCCAGCAGCTCAGACCCGGGAGTGGCTGAAGCTTTCTTT
TRBJ2-7 | . | TRBV30 | . | CAWSGVVGWGNYYEQYF | TGTGCCTGGAGTGGGGTTGTGGGCTGGGGGAACTACTACGAGCAGTACTTC
TRBJ1-2 | TRBD1 | TRBV25-1 | . | CASSESGQRYGYTF | TGTGCCAGCAGTGAATCGGGACAGCGTTATGGCTACACCTTC
TRBJ2-3 | TRBD1 | TRBV18 | few | CASSPSGQTGGADTQYF | TGTGCCAGCTCACCAAGCGGGCAAACAGGGGGCGCAGATACGCAGTATTTT
TRBJ2-2 | . | TRBV29-1 | . | CSVGPAGTGELFF | TGCAGCGTTGGGCCGGCAGGCACCGGGGAGCTGTTTTTT
TRBJ2-5 | . | TRBV7-2 | . | CASSLGGTGETQYF | TGTGCCAGCAGCTTAGGGGGTACAGGGGAGACCCAGTACTTC
TRBJ2-1 | TRBD2 | TRBV6-1 | . | CASSATSGGSYNEQFF | TGTGCCAGCAGTGCAACTAGCGGGGGGTCTTACAATGAGCAGTTCTTC
TRBJ2-3 | . | TRBV4-2 | . | CASSQEVGGDLSTDTQYF | TGTGCCAGCAGCCAAGAAGTCGGCGGAGACCTTAGCACAGATACGCAGTATTTT
TRBJ2-7 | TRBD1 | TRBV5-1 | . | CASSVGTVPYEQYF | TGCGCCAGCAGCGTCGGGACAGTACCGTACGAGCAGTACTTC
TRBJ1-1 | . | TRBV5-1 | . | CASSLAPGVGSEAFF | TGCGCCAGCAGCTTGGCCCCAGGGGTAGGCTCTGAAGCTTTCTTT
TRBJ2-1 | . | TRBV7-2 | . | CASSFSGPNNEQFF | TGTGCCAGCAGCTTCAGCGGTCCAAACAATGAGCAGTTCTTC
TRBJ1-2 | . | TRBV13 | . | CASSPGRTYGYTF | TGTGCCAGCAGCCCCGGGCGAACCTATGGCTACACCTTC
TRBJ1-6 | TRBD1 | TRBV2 | . | CASSSRGDDSPLHF | TGTGCCAGCAGCTCCAGGGGGGATGATTCACCCCTCCACTTT
TRBJ2-5 | . | TRBV6-6 | . | CASMRGPEETQYF | TGTGCCAGCATGCGGGGGCCGGAGGAGACCCAGTACTTC
TRBJ1-1 | . | TRBV5-1 | . | CASSFGDTEAFF | TGCGCCAGCAGCTTCGGAGACACTGAAGCTTTCTTT
TRBJ1-2 | . | TRBV12-1 | . | CASSFSPEVCYGYTF | TGTGCCAGCAGCTTTAGTCCGGAGGTATGCTATGGCTACACCTTC
TRBJ2-1 | . | TRBV30 | . | CAWSVLGLGEQFF | TGTGCCTGGAGTGTACTGGGGCTGGGTGAGCAGTTCTTC
TRBJ2-4 | TRBD2 | TRBV29-1 | once | CSVEATAGGRYIQYF | TGCAGCGTTGAAGCCACTGCGGGGGGGCGGTACATTCAGTACTTC
TRBJ2-5 | . | TRBV4-2 | . | CASSQVLLQETQYF | TGTGCCAGCAGCCAAGTCCTCCTACAAGAGACCCAGTACTTC
TRBJ2-2 | . | TRBV30 | . | CAWSVNSGSGELFF | TGTGCCTGGAGTGTAAACTCGGGGTCCGGGGAGCTGTTTTTT
TRBJ1-1 | TRBD1 | TRBV19 | . | CATAQGDRSEAFF | TGTGCCACCGCCCAGGGGGACCGATCTGAAGCTTTCTTT
TRBJ2-7 | TRBD2 | TRBV9 | . | CASSVGGSGGTTEQYF | TGTGCCAGCAGCGTAGGTGGGAGCGGGGGTACGACCGAGCAGTACTTC
TRBJ2-4 | TRBD1 | TRBV10-1 | . | CASSEPTGGALIQYF | TGCGCCAGCAGTGAGCCCACAGGGGGCGCCCTCATTCAGTACTTC
TRBJ2-1 | . | TRBV28 | . | CASRLGGSSYNEQFF | TGTGCCAGCAGACTAGGAGGGAGCTCCTACAATGAGCAGTTCTTC
TRBJ2-2 | TRBD1 | TRBV18 | . | CASSPPESTGGTGELFF | TGTGCCAGCTCACCACCGGAGTCGACAGGGGGAACCGGGGAGCTGTTTTTT
TRBJ2-7 | . | TRBV4-2 | . | CASSQVSSSTYEQYF | TGTGCCAGCAGCCAAGTTTCGTCCTCGACCTACGAGCAGTACTTC
TRBJ1-4 | . | TRBV25-1 | . | CASRGRTGNVGEKLFF | TGTGCCAGCAGGGGAAGAACAGGGAATGTCGGTGAAAAACTGTTTTTT
TRBJ2-5 | . | TRBV20-1 | . | CSARSGSQYF | TGCAGTGCTAGGTCCGGTTCCCAGTACTTC
TRBJ1-1 | . | TRBV30 | . | CAWGKSRDTEAFF | TGTGCCTGGGGAAAGAGTAGGGACACTGAAGCTTTCTTT
TRBJ2-5 | TRBD1 | TRBV5-6 | . | CASSKRGTGQETQYF | TGTGCCAGCAGCAAGAGAGGGACAGGACAAGAGACCCAGTACTTC
TRBJ1-5 | TRBD1 | TRBV18 | . | CASSPSGDRGQPQHF | TGTGCCAGCTCACCATCCGGGGACAGGGGCCAGCCCCAGCATTTT
TRBJ2-1 | TRBD1 | TRBV11-2 | . | CASSLQWTGGEQFF | TGTGCCAGCAGCTTACAGTGGACAGGGGGCGAGCAGTTCTTC
TRBJ2-7 | TRBD1 | TRBV18 | . | CASSTGTVDSGEQYF | TGTGCCAGCTCAACCGGGACAGTGGATAGTGGCGAGCAGTACTTC
TRBJ1-6 | . | TRBV7-3 | . | CASSSGGNNSPLHF | TGTGCCAGCAGCTCCGGGGGGAATAATTCACCCCTCCACTTT
TRBJ1-5 | TRBD1 | TRBV19 | once | CASSMGTGSIQPQHF | TGTGCCAGTAGTATGGGGACAGGCTCGATTCAGCCCCAGCATTTT
TRBJ1-5 | . | TRBV6-1 | . | CASSVGTDQPQHF | TGTGCCAGCAGTGTGGGAACGGATCAGCCCCAGCATTTT
TRBJ2-3 | . | TRBV5-4 | . | CASSFKVAGTDTQYF | TGTGCCAGCAGCTTCAAAGTGGCGGGGACAGATACGCAGTATTTT
TRBJ1-2 | TRBD1 | TRBV6-5 | . | CASITLRRGRYGYTF | TGTGCCAGCATTACCTTAAGGAGGGGGCGGTATGGCTACACCTTC
TRBJ1-4 | . | TRBV6-5 | . | CASSTSSQVGEKLFF | .
TRBJ2-3 | . | TRBV20-1 | . | CSDEKGDTQYF | TGCAGTGACGAGAAAGGCGATACGCAGTATTTT
TRBJ1-1 | TRBD1 | TRBV5-4 | . | CASSRGTGAKTNTEAFF | TGTGCCAGCAGCCGAGGGACAGGGGCCAAGACGAACACTGAAGCTTTCTTT
TRBJ2-1 | TRBD2 | TRBV6-6 | . | CASGSGGQITYNEQFF | TGTGCCAGCGGCAGCGGGGGCCAAATTACCTACAATGAGCAGTTCTTC
TRBJ1-2 | . | TRBV5-1 | . | CASSFGGAELNYGYTF | TGCGCCAGCAGCTTCGGCGGGGCAGAACTTAACTATGGCTACACCTTC
TRBJ2-7 | TRBD1 | TRBV5-5 | . | CASSLVGQGLEQYF | TGTGCCAGCAGCCTCGTGGGACAGGGGTTAGAGCAGTACTTC
TRBJ2-6 | . | TRBV7-2 | . | CASSFAGANVLTF | TGTGCCAGCAGCTTCGCAGGGGCCAACGTCCTGACTTTC
TRBJ2-3 | . | TRBV18 | . | CASSQDREGADTQYF | TGTGCCAGCTCACAGGACAGGGAGGGCGCAGATACGCAGTATTTT